Sequencing of this T cell receptor (beta chain) was carried out in a study of T cells after yellow fever vaccination. TCRdb reprocessed the 5' RACE reads with MiXCR, giving one entry per CDR3 protein. This table holds about 50,000 distinct CDR3 sequences, roughly 7.4% found once. This CDR3 is built from 15 residues. The germline V gene encodes CDR1 LGHNA and CDR2 YSLEER. V lost 3 bases to trimming and J lost 10 bases, with 19 bases between them. This clonotype appeared many times. This sequence joins TRBV4-3 and TRBJ2-1; D call uncertain. The source of this sequence is a man younger than 35 who received the YFV17D yellow fever vaccine. This material consisted of CD8+ T cells sorted from PBMCs, taken roughly 14 days after the first yellow fever vaccination. This CDR3 is CASSQPSGPLEEQFF. In nucleotides, the CDR3 is TGCGCCAGCAGCCAGCCATCAGGTCCGCTCGAAGAGCAGTTCTTC.